These 23 T cell receptor beta chains originate from one sample sequenced in a study of graft-versus-host responses after intestinal transplantation. Method: immunoSEQ multiplex PCR; TCRdb's copy keeps in-frame clones and lacks some. The sample includes 7,000 or so clones, around 22% of them seen just once. The study plated about 200,000 CFSE-labeled responders with about 200,000 irradiated, violet-dye-labeled stimulators. The sample was alloreactive CD8+ T cells from a mixed lymphocyte reaction culture, taken before transplantation. The subset denotes: CFSE-low proliferating T cells sorted from approximately 6-day pre-transplant mixed lymphocyte reaction (GvH or HvG direction). These receptors were obtained from a human patient who was an organ donor for intestinal transplantation.

The chain links TRBV10-3 to TRBJ1-6; D is possibly TRBD1 (5 bases). This CDR3 is built from 10 residues. Germline V lookup: CDR1 ENHRY, CDR2 SYGVKD. V was pared by 6 bases and J by 17 bases, with 11 bases between. CDR3 nucleotides: TGTGCCATCAGAAGACAGTTAGTCCACTTT. Translated, it gives CAIRRQLVHF.

This clone turned up a few times. The J gene is TRBJ2-1, the V gene TRBV13, with TRBD1 as a possible D gene (5 bases). With 2 bases removed from V and 3 bases from J, the gap between germline ends came to 11 bases. CDR3 size: 15 residues. CDR1 PRHDT and CDR2 FYEKMQ come from the germline V gene (reference sequence). The CDR3: CASSLRGAFYNEQFF. The CDR3 DNA reads TGTGCCAGCAGCTTAAGGGGTGCCTTCTACAATGAGCAGTTCTTC.

By share, this clone counts as large. This chain joins TRBV5-1 and TRBJ2-2, with D unclear. The CDR3 length is 13 residues. Trimming took off 6 bases at V and 2 bases at J, with 8 bases between the two ends. Germline V lookup: CDR1 SGHRS, CDR2 YFSETQ. CDR3 coding DNA: TGCGCCAGCATAGAGGAAAACACCGGGGAGCTGTTTTTT. Protein: CASIEENTGELFF.

This clone was seen a handful of times. The chain couples TRBV6-1 to TRBJ1-1; perhaps TRBD1 as D (5 bases). V was shortened by 7 bases and J by 8 bases, with 11 bases between the two germline ends. This CDR3 is built from 11 residues. Germline V gene sequence: CDR1 MNHNS, CDR2 SASEGT. The CDR3 DNA reads as TGTGCCAGCACCTTGGGGGTGGAAGCTTTCTTT. Amino acid sequence: CASTLGVEAFF.

V is TRBV4-1 and J is TRBJ2-1; D possibly corresponds to TRBD2 (6 bases). The CDR3 sequence is 20 residues long. The V end lost 0 bases, the J end lost 1 base, and 22 bases lay between the germline ends. The germline gives CDR1 MGHRA, CDR2 YSYEKL. CDR3 coding DNA: TGCGCCAGCAGCCAAGAACTGGGAGGATTTGGCGGGTATTCCTACAATGAGCAGTTCTTC. This codes for CASSQELGGFGGYSYNEQFF.

This clone was observed a handful of times. The chain carries TRBV5-1 and TRBJ2-4; TRBD2 matches 16 bases. The CDR3 extends over 19 amino acids. In germline, CDR1 is SGHRS, CDR2 YFSETQ. The junction had 16 bases not matched to a gene; V was cut back by 4 bases and J by 9 bases. CDR3 DNA: TGCGCCAGCAGCCCAGGGGGACTAGCGGGAGGGCCGAAATATAGCATTCAGTACTTC. It translates to CASSPGGLAGGPKYSIQYF.

This clone turned up a few times. The CDR3 spells CASSLAGVTSGSDNEQFF. CDR3 DNA sequence: TGTGCCAGCAGCTTAGCGGGGGTAACTAGCGGGAGTGACAATGAGCAGTTCTTC. The rearrangement links TRBV7-9 to TRBJ2-1, with TRBD2 matching over 11 bases. There are 18 residues in the CDR3. V dropped 0 bases and J dropped 5; count of bases not matched to a gene: 9. Germline loops: CDR1 SEHNR, CDR2 FQNEAQ (reference sequence). The full variable domain, rest sourced from reference TRBV7-9 and TRBJ2-1, is DTGVSQNPRHKITKRGQNVTFRCDPISEHNRLYWYRQTLGQGPEFLTYFQNEAQLEKSRLLSDRFSAERPKGSFSTLEIQRTEQGDSAMYLCASSLAGVTSGSDNEQFFGPGTRLTVL.

This clone has a handful of counts. The chain recombines TRBV9 with TRBJ2-1; TRBD2 aligns across 11 bases. The length of the CDR3 is 14 residues. The V gene end was trimmed by 3 bases and the J gene end by 10 bases; junction bases not matched to a gene: 6. Germline lookup yields CDR1 SGDLS and CDR2 YYNGEE. The CDR3 reads CASSGSGRAREQFF. The DNA for the CDR3 is TGTGCCAGCAGCGGTAGCGGGAGGGCGAGGGAGCAGTTCTTC.

This clone was detected a few times. The chain employs TRBV28 and TRBJ2-2, with D hard to call. This CDR3 is built from 11 residues. V shed 7 bases and J shed 3 bases, with 3 bases lying between them. The germline V gene has CDR1 MDHEN and CDR2 SYDVKM. The CDR3 reads CASTYTGELFF. Written as DNA, the CDR3 is TGTGCCAGCACCTACACCGGGGAGCTGTTTTTT.

This chain connects TRBV7-4 to TRBJ2-1; maybe TRBD1 (6 bases). Trimming cost V 5 bases and J 0 bases, with 20 bases left between them. Germline CDR1 and CDR2: SGHVT and SQSDAQ. CDR3 length: 18 amino acids. CDR3 in amino acids: CASSPGFQGTSSYNEQFF. CDR3 nucleotides: TGTGCCAGCAGCCCGGGATTTCAGGGGACGAGCTCCTACAATGAGCAGTTCTTC.

The V gene is TRBV4-3, the J gene TRBJ2-7; no definite D call. Trimming shortened V by 4 bases and J by 3 bases, and 13 bases separated the two germline ends. The germline gives CDR1 LGHNA, CDR2 YSLEER. There are 14 residues in the CDR3. Here the CDR3 reads CASSPLRNYYEQYF. In nucleotides, the CDR3 is TGCGCCAGCAGCCCCCTCAGGAACTACTACGAGCAGTACTTC.

Only a few counts were recorded for this clone. This rearrangement joins TRBV27 to TRBJ2-2, with D unclear. V lost 0 bases, J lost 3 bases, and 5 bases lay in between. Germline V gene data show CDR1 as MNHEY and CDR2 as SMNVEV (reference sequence). The CDR3 has 14 amino acids. This chain's CDR3 is CASSLSAYTGELFF. Here the CDR3 DNA reads TGTGCCAGCAGTTTATCGGCCTACACCGGGGAGCTGTTTTTT.

In its sample, this clone is large. The chain recombines TRBV4-1 with TRBJ1-2; no firm D call. The germline V and J ends were trimmed by 1 base and 4 bases, with 1 base remaining between them. The germline CDR1 and CDR2 sequences are MGHRA and YSYEKL. The CDR3 sequence is 11 residues long. The CDR3 region has the DNA TGCGCCAGCAGCCAAGGCTATGGCTACACCTTC. Translation gives CASSQGYGYTF.

Sample share makes this clone medium-sized. At the DNA level, this CDR3 is encoded by other sequences in the same sample as well. The chain is built from TRBV4-2 and TRBJ2-7; tentatively, D is TRBD2 (5 bases). V lost 1 base to trimming and J lost 3 bases, with 7 bases between them. This CDR3 comprises 13 residues. Germline V gives CDR1 LGHNA, CDR2 YNFKEQ. The CDR3 DNA reads TGTGCCAGCAGCCAAGCCGGGAACTACGAGCAGTACTTC. Residues: CASSQAGNYEQYF.

J is TRBJ2-7 and V is TRBV9, with D perhaps matching TRBD1 (5 bases). V lost 3 bases, J lost 3 bases, and 19 bases lay in between. This CDR3 is 16 amino acids long. Germline V lookup: CDR1 SGDLS, CDR2 YYNGEE. CDR3 nucleotide sequence: TGTGCCAGCAGCGCCCCCGATGACAGCCCCAACTACGAGCAGTACTTC. This codes for CASSAPDDSPNYEQYF.

There are a few counts of this clone. The CDR3 spells CASSFTKRNYGYTF. The CDR3 DNA reads TGTGCCAGCAGCTTCACCAAGCGTAACTATGGCTACACCTTC. The chain recombines TRBV5-4 with TRBJ1-2; D is ambiguous. Germline assignment: CDR1 SGHNT and CDR2 YYREEE (reference sequence). The CDR3 is made up of 14 amino acids. Trimming shortened V by 2 bases and J by 1 base, and 9 bases separated the two germline ends.

The genes are TRBV6-6 and TRBJ2-1, with 10 bases fitting TRBD2. Germline V lookup: CDR1 MNHNY, CDR2 SVGAGI (reference sequence). The CDR3 runs 15 residues. V trimming: 6 bases; J trimming: 6 bases; junction bases outside the gene matches: 8. Written as DNA, the CDR3 is TGTGCCAGCAGACCTACTAGCGGGATTCCCAATGAGCAGTTCTTC. Translation: CASRPTSGIPNEQFF.

The CDR3 DNA sequence: TGTGCCAGCAGTTTAGGGGCAGTCTCCTACGAGCAGTACTTC. Translated: CASSLGAVSYEQYF. The chain is built from TRBV28 and TRBJ2-7; a possible D gene is TRBD1 (5 bases). This CDR3 has 14 residues. Trimming left V 2 bases short and J 0 bases short, with 8 bases between. Germline V lookup: CDR1 MDHEN, CDR2 SYDVKM.

Remarks on this clone: With only one base between it and a far larger clone, this is likely a read error. V is TRBV4-2 and J is TRBJ1-3, with D hard to call. The CDR3 is 16 residues long. Germline V CDR1 and CDR2: LGHNA, YNFKEQ. Trimming shortened V by 1 base and J by 4 bases, and 14 bases separated the two germline ends. The CDR3 coding sequence is TGTGCCAGCAGCCAAGTGATAGGGTTGGGAGGAAACACCATATATTTT. Translation: CASSQVIGLGGNTIYF.

J is TRBJ2-7 and V is TRBV4-2; TRBD2 aligns across 12 bases. The V segment lost 3 bases and the J segment 7 bases; nucleotides outside the gene matches: 1. Germline lookup yields CDR1 LGHNA and CDR2 YNFKEQ. The CDR3 extends over 13 amino acids. DNA for the CDR3: TGTGCCAGCAGCCACGGACTAGCGGGAGAGCAGTACTTC. Its translation is CASSHGLAGEQYF.

This clone was observed a handful of times. The chain carries TRBV6-5 and TRBJ2-1; 11 nucleotides line up with TRBD2. The trim removed 2 bases at V and 4 bases at J, leaving 1 base unmatched. The germline gives CDR1 MNHEY, CDR2 SVGAGI. This CDR3 is built from 15 residues. The CDR3 DNA follows: TGTGCCAGCAGTTACGGACTAGCGGGTTACAATGAGCAGTTCTTC. It is translated as CASSYGLAGYNEQFF.

This chain connects TRBV4-2 to TRBJ2-3; 8 bases match TRBD2. Trimming took 5 bases from V and 5 from J; bases not matched to a gene: 15. This CDR3 region has 17 residues. Germline V lookup: CDR1 LGHNA, CDR2 YNFKEQ. CDR3 coding DNA: TGTGCCAGCAGCTTCCCCGGGGCAGCGGGAGTGGTAGATACGCAGTATTTT. This encodes CASSFPGAAGVVDTQYF.

This clone has only a few counts. The V gene is TRBV7-3, the J gene TRBJ2-7; D may be TRBD2 (6 bases). V lost 7 bases and J 2 bases, leaving 15 bases between the germline ends. Germline CDR1 SGHTA, CDR2 FQGTGA. The CDR3 is 14 residues long. CDR3 nucleotides: TGTGCCAGCACCGAGCCGGGGGAGACCTACGAGCAGTACTTC. Its protein product is CASTEPGETYEQYF.